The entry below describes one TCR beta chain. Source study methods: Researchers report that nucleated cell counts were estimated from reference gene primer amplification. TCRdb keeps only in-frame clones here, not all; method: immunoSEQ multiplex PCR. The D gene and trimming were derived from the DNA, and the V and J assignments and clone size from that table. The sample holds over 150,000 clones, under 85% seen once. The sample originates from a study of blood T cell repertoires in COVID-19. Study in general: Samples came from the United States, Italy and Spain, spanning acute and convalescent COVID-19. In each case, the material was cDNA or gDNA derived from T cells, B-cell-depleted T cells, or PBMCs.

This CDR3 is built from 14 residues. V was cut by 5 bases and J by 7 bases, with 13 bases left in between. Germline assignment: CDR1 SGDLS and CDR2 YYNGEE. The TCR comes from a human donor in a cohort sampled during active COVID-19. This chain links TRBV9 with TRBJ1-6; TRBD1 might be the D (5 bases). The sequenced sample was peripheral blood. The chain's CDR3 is CASSPAQGNSPLHF. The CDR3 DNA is TGTGCCAGCAGTCCCGCCCAGGGCAATTCACCCCTCCACTTT.